The TCR beta chain under discussion was sequenced for a study of T-cell reconstitution after alpha-beta-depleted transplantation in children (dated by TCRdb to 2016 to 2017). General notes on the study: The study quantitatively tracked T-cell immune reconstitution after TCRalphabeta/CD19-depleted allogeneic hematopoietic cell transplantation in children using TCR repertoire profiling.

The library was made by PCR. The sequencing machine was an Illumina HiSeq 2500. To normalize quantification of the TCRbeta repertoire, the TCR libraries were built with molecular barcoding that relied on unique molecular identifiers. TCRdb reran the public reads through fastp at Q25 and MiXCR, keeping productive beta chains. Each CDR3 protein appears once, grouped with its most common genes and DNA. In this sample the table shows 450,000 to 600,000 distinct CDR3 sequences, around 20% of which occur a single time. The biggest ten clones account for less than 4% of the sample. On this clonotype: The antigen this receptor binds is unknown. The sample holds no much larger clone one base away, and base qualities are not on file.

Per the germline V gene (reference sequence), MNHEY is the CDR1 and SMNVEV is the CDR2. Reading from cysteine to phenylalanine, the CDR3 counts 14 amino acids. The kept DNA is CDR3 alone, 42 bases in frame from the first base. The trim is 6 bases for V and 7 bases for J, with a gap of 18 bases between the germline ends. The sequences come from PBMCs from the stem cell graft donor, collected from the stem cell graft. This clonotype originated in a human donor who donated a stem cell graft to a child with acute lymphoblastic leukemia. Here the chain combines TRBV27 and TRBJ1-1, with TRBD1 perhaps the D gene, on 6 matching bases. The CDR3 reads CASSPGAGANEAFF. In nucleotides, the sequence is TGTGCCAGCAGCCCAGGGGCAGGGGCGAATGAAGCTTTCTTT.